This T cell receptor beta chain was recovered during a study of shared clonotypes between healthy human individuals. The authors ran the assay at deep level. Ten immunoSEQ deep assay plates were used by the authors to sequence unsorted PBMC DNA. Here immunoSEQ multiplex PCR was the method, and the copy in TCRdb shows in-frame clones only, minus some. The data contain hundreds of thousands of clones, around 77% of them singletons. The ends lost 4 bases at V and 2 bases at J; junction bases unmatched: 9. There are 15 residues in the CDR3. CDR1 and CDR2 (germline): SGHRS, YFSETQ. The V gene is TRBV5-1, the J gene TRBJ2-7, with 7 positions matching TRBD1. The sequencing input was PBMCs. The sequence derives from a woman aged 40 to 50 in good health. Some clones in this sample may be carry-over from other donors' samples. The CDR3 reads CASSPQQGLPYEQYF. Written as DNA, the CDR3 is TGCGCCAGCAGCCCGCAACAGGGGCTACCCTACGAGCAGTACTTC.